This TCR beta chain is drawn from a study of T cell responses to AZD1222 COVID-19 vaccine. Produced via immunoSEQ multiplex PCR; TCRdb's table is partial and in-frame only. The table shows some 85,000 clones, with about 90% occurring only once. Looked up from germline, CDR1 is SNHLY and CDR2 is FYNNEI. With 3 bases removed from V and 1 base from J, the gap between germline ends came to 6 bases. There are 13 residues in the CDR3. The sequence was collected from an adult in good health. The chain has TRBV2 and TRBJ1-1; D unclear. The sample consisted of peripheral blood, taken on day 0 of AZD1222 vaccination. Written as DNA, the CDR3 is TGTGCCAGCAGTGAGGCGGCGAACACTGAAGCTTTCTTT. Encoded protein: CASSEAANTEAFF.